This T cell receptor beta chain derives from a study of T-cell reconstitution after alpha-beta-depleted transplantation in children. The table lists this clonotype with a few counts. Trimming took 2 bases from V and 5 from J; bases not matched to a gene: 14. Germline V CDR1 and CDR2: SGDLS, YYNGEE. This CDR3 has 18 residues. Using unique molecular identifiers, the investigators prepared the TCRbeta library. One entry per CDR3 protein results from TCRdb running MiXCR on the PCR reads. In the table there are over 550,000 distinct CDR3 sequences, roughly a tenth of which are singletons. The sample here was PBMCs from the stem cell graft donor, taken from the stem cell graft. The V gene is TRBV9, the J gene TRBJ2-3, with TRBD2 matching over 10 bases. The TCR sequence derives from a human donor who donated a stem cell graft to a child with acute myeloid leukemia. This CDR3 reads CASSVLKGLAGEKDTQYF. In DNA form, the CDR3 reads TGTGCCAGCAGCGTCCTCAAGGGGCTAGCGGGAGAGAAAGATACGCAGTATTTT.